This TCR beta chain originates from a study of cytomegalovirus exposure and HLA in healthy donors. A multiplex PCR was run with 60 Vbeta primers and 13 Jbeta primers. Some clones are missing from TCRdb's copy, which holds only in-frame ones; the method was immunoSEQ multiplex PCR. Seen in this sample are some 48,000 clones; the ten most common clones hold about 6.1%. The V end lost 2 bases, the J end lost 4 bases, and 17 bases lay between the germline ends. Germline V lookup: CDR1 KGHSH, CDR2 LQKENI. This CDR3 region has 16 residues. The source material was PBMCs. The chain is built from TRBV18 and TRBJ2-5; a possible D gene is TRBD1 (5 bases). This receptor was obtained from a male donor in good health and CMV-seropositive. CDR3 coding DNA: TGTGCCAGCTCACCAAACAATCCCGTTCAGGGAGAGACCCAGTACTTC. Translating it yields CASSPNNPVQGETQYF. The full variable domain, with the rest looked up from reference TRBV18 and TRBJ2-5, is NAGVMQNPRHLVRRRGQEARLRCSPMKGHSHVYWYRQLPEEGLKFMVYLQKENIIDESGMPKERFSAEFPKEGPSILRIQQVVRGDSAAYFCASSPNNPVQGETQYFGPGTRLLVL.